The entry that follows covers one T cell receptor beta chain sequence. Authors' methods: Nucleated cell counts were estimated from reference gene primer amplification. This table comes from immunoSEQ multiplex PCR, and its TCRdb copy is limited to in-frame clones, with some not included. V and J calls and clone size come straight from that table; D and trimming were deduced from the DNA. The sample lists 150,000 to 200,000 clones, about 84% occurring once. Germline CDR1 and CDR2: LNHDA and SQIVND (reference sequence). After removal of 5 bases from V and 3 bases from J, the junction contained 8 bases not matched to a gene. The CDR3 runs 15 residues. Enrollees, roughly 18 to 89 years old, lived in 24 US areas. Donors in Cohort 3 who had recovered were those with two negative PCRs, healthcare professional clearance, or resolution of their symptoms. The data are from a study of blood T cell repertoires in COVID-19.

The sequence derives from a man in his forties who had recovered from COVID-19. The chain carries TRBV19 and TRBJ2-5, with TRBD2 matching over 8 bases. The source material was PBMCs or T cells enriched from blood (not recorded which). The CDR3 sequence is CASSPARGGEETQYF. CDR3 DNA sequence: TGTGCCAGTAGTCCCGCCCGGGGGGGGGAAGAGACCCAGTACTTC.